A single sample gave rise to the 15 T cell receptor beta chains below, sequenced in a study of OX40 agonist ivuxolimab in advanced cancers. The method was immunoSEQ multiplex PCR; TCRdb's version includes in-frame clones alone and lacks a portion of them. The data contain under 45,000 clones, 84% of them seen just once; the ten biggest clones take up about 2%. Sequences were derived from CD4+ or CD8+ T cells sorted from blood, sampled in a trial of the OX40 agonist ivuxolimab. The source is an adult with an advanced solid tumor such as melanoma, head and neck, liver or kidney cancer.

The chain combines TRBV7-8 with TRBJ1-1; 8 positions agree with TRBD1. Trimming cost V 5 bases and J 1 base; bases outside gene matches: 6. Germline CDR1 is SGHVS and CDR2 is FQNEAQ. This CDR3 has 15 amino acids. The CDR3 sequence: CASSLWDRPNTEAFF. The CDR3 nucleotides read TGTGCCAGCAGCCTGTGGGACAGGCCGAACACTGAAGCTTTCTTT. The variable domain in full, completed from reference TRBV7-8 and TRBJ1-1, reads GAGVSQSPRYKVAKRGQDVALRCDPISGHVSLFWYQQALGQGPEFLTYFQNEAQLDKSGLPSDRFFAERPEGSVSTLKIQRTQQEDSAVYLCASSLWDRPNTEAFFGQGTRLTVV.

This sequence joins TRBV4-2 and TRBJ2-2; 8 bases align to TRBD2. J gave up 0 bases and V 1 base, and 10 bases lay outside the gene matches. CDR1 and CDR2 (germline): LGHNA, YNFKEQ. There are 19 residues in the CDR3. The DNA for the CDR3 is TGTGCCAGCAGCCAAGGGCTAGCGGGCTTCAACGCGAACACCGGGGAGCTGTTTTTT. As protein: CASSQGLAGFNANTGELFF.

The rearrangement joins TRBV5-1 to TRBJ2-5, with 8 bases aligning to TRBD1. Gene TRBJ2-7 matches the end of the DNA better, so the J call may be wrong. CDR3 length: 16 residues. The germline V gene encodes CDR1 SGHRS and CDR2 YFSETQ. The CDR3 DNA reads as TGCGCCAGCAGCTTGGAGCCAGGGGGCATAGGGTACGAGCAGTACTTC. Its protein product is CASSLEPGGIGYEQYF.

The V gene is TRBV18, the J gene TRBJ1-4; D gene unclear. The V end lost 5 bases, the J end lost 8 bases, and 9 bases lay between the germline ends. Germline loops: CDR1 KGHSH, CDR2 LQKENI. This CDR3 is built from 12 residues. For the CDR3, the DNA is TGTGCCAGCTCAGGTTCCGGGGAAAAACTGTTTTTT. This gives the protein CASSGSGEKLFF.

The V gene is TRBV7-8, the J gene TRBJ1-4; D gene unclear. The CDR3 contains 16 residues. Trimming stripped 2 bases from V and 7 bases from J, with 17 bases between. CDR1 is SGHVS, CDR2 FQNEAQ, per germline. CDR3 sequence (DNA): TGTGCCAGCAGCTTATATATCGGCTCAAGAGGTGAAAAACTGTTTTTT. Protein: CASSLYIGSRGEKLFF.

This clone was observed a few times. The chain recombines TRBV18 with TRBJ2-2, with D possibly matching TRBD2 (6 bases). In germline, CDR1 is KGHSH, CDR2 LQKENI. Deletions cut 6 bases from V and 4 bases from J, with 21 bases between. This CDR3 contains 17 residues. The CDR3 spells CASSRDPTVPGTGELFF. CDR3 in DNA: TGTGCCAGCTCGCGGGACCCGACGGTACCGGGCACCGGGGAGCTGTTTTTT.

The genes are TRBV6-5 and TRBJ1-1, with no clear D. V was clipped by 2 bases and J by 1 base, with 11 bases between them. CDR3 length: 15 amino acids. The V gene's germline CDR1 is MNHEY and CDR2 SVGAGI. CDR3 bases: TGTGCCAGCAGTTACAGGAGGGAACAGAACACTGAAGCTTTCTTT. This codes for CASSYRREQNTEAFF.

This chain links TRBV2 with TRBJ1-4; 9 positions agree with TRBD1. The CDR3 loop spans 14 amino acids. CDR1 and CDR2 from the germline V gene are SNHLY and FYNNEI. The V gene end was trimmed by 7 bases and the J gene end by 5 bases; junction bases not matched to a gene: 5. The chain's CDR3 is CASTGQGKNEKLFF. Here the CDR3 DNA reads TGTGCCAGCACCGGACAGGGGAAAAATGAAAAACTGTTTTTT.

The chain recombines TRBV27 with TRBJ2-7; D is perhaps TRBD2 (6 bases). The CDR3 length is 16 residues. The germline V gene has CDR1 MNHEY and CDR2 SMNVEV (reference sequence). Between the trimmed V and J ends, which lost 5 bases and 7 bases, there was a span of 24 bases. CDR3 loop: CASSISGVAALREQYF. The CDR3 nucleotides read TGTGCCAGCAGTATCTCCGGAGTAGCGGCCCTACGGGAGCAGTACTTC.

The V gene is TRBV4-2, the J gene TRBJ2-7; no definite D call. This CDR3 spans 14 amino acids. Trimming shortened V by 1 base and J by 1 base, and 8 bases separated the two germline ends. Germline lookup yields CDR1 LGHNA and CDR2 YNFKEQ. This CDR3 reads CASSQAASSYEQYF. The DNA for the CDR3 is TGTGCCAGCAGCCAAGCTGCCAGTTCCTACGAGCAGTACTTC.

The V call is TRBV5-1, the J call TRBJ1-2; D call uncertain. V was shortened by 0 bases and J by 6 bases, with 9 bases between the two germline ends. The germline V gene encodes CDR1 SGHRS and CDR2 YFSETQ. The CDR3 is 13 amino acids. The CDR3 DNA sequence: TGCGCCAGCAGCTTGGTTCCCGGGGATGGCTACACCTTC. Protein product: CASSLVPGDGYTF.

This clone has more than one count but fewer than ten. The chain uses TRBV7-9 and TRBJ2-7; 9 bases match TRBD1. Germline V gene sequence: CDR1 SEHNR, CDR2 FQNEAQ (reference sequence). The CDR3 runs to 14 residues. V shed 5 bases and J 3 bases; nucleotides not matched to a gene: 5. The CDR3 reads CASSKTGGGYEQYF. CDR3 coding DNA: TGTGCCAGCAGCAAAACAGGGGGCGGCTACGAGCAGTACTTC.

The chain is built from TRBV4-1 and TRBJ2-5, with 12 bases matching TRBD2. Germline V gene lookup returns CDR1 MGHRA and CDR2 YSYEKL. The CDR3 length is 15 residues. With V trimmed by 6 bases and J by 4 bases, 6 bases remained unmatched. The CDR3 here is CASRSSGGAGETQYF. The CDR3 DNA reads TGCGCCAGCAGGTCTAGCGGGGGGGCGGGAGAGACCCAGTACTTC.

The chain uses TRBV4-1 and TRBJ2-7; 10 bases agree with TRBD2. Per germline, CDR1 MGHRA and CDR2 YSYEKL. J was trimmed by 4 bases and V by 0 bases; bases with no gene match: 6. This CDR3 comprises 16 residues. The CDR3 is CASSQDQTSGKYEQYF. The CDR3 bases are TGCGCCAGCAGCCAAGATCAAACTAGCGGGAAGTACGAGCAGTACTTC.

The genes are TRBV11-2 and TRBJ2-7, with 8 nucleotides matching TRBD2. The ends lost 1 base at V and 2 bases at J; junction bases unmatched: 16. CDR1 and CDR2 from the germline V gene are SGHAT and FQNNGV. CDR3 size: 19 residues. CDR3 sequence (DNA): TGTGCCAGCAGCTTAGGCGCGATCAGGGTAGCGGGGATACCCTACGAGCAGTACTTC. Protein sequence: CASSLGAIRVAGIPYEQYF. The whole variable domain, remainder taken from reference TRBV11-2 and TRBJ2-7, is EAGVAQSPRYKIIEKRQSVAFWCNPISGHATLYWYQQILGQGPKLLIQFQNNGVVDDSQLPKDRFSAERLKGVDSTLKIQPAKLEDSAVYLCASSLGAIRVAGIPYEQYFGPGTRLTVT.